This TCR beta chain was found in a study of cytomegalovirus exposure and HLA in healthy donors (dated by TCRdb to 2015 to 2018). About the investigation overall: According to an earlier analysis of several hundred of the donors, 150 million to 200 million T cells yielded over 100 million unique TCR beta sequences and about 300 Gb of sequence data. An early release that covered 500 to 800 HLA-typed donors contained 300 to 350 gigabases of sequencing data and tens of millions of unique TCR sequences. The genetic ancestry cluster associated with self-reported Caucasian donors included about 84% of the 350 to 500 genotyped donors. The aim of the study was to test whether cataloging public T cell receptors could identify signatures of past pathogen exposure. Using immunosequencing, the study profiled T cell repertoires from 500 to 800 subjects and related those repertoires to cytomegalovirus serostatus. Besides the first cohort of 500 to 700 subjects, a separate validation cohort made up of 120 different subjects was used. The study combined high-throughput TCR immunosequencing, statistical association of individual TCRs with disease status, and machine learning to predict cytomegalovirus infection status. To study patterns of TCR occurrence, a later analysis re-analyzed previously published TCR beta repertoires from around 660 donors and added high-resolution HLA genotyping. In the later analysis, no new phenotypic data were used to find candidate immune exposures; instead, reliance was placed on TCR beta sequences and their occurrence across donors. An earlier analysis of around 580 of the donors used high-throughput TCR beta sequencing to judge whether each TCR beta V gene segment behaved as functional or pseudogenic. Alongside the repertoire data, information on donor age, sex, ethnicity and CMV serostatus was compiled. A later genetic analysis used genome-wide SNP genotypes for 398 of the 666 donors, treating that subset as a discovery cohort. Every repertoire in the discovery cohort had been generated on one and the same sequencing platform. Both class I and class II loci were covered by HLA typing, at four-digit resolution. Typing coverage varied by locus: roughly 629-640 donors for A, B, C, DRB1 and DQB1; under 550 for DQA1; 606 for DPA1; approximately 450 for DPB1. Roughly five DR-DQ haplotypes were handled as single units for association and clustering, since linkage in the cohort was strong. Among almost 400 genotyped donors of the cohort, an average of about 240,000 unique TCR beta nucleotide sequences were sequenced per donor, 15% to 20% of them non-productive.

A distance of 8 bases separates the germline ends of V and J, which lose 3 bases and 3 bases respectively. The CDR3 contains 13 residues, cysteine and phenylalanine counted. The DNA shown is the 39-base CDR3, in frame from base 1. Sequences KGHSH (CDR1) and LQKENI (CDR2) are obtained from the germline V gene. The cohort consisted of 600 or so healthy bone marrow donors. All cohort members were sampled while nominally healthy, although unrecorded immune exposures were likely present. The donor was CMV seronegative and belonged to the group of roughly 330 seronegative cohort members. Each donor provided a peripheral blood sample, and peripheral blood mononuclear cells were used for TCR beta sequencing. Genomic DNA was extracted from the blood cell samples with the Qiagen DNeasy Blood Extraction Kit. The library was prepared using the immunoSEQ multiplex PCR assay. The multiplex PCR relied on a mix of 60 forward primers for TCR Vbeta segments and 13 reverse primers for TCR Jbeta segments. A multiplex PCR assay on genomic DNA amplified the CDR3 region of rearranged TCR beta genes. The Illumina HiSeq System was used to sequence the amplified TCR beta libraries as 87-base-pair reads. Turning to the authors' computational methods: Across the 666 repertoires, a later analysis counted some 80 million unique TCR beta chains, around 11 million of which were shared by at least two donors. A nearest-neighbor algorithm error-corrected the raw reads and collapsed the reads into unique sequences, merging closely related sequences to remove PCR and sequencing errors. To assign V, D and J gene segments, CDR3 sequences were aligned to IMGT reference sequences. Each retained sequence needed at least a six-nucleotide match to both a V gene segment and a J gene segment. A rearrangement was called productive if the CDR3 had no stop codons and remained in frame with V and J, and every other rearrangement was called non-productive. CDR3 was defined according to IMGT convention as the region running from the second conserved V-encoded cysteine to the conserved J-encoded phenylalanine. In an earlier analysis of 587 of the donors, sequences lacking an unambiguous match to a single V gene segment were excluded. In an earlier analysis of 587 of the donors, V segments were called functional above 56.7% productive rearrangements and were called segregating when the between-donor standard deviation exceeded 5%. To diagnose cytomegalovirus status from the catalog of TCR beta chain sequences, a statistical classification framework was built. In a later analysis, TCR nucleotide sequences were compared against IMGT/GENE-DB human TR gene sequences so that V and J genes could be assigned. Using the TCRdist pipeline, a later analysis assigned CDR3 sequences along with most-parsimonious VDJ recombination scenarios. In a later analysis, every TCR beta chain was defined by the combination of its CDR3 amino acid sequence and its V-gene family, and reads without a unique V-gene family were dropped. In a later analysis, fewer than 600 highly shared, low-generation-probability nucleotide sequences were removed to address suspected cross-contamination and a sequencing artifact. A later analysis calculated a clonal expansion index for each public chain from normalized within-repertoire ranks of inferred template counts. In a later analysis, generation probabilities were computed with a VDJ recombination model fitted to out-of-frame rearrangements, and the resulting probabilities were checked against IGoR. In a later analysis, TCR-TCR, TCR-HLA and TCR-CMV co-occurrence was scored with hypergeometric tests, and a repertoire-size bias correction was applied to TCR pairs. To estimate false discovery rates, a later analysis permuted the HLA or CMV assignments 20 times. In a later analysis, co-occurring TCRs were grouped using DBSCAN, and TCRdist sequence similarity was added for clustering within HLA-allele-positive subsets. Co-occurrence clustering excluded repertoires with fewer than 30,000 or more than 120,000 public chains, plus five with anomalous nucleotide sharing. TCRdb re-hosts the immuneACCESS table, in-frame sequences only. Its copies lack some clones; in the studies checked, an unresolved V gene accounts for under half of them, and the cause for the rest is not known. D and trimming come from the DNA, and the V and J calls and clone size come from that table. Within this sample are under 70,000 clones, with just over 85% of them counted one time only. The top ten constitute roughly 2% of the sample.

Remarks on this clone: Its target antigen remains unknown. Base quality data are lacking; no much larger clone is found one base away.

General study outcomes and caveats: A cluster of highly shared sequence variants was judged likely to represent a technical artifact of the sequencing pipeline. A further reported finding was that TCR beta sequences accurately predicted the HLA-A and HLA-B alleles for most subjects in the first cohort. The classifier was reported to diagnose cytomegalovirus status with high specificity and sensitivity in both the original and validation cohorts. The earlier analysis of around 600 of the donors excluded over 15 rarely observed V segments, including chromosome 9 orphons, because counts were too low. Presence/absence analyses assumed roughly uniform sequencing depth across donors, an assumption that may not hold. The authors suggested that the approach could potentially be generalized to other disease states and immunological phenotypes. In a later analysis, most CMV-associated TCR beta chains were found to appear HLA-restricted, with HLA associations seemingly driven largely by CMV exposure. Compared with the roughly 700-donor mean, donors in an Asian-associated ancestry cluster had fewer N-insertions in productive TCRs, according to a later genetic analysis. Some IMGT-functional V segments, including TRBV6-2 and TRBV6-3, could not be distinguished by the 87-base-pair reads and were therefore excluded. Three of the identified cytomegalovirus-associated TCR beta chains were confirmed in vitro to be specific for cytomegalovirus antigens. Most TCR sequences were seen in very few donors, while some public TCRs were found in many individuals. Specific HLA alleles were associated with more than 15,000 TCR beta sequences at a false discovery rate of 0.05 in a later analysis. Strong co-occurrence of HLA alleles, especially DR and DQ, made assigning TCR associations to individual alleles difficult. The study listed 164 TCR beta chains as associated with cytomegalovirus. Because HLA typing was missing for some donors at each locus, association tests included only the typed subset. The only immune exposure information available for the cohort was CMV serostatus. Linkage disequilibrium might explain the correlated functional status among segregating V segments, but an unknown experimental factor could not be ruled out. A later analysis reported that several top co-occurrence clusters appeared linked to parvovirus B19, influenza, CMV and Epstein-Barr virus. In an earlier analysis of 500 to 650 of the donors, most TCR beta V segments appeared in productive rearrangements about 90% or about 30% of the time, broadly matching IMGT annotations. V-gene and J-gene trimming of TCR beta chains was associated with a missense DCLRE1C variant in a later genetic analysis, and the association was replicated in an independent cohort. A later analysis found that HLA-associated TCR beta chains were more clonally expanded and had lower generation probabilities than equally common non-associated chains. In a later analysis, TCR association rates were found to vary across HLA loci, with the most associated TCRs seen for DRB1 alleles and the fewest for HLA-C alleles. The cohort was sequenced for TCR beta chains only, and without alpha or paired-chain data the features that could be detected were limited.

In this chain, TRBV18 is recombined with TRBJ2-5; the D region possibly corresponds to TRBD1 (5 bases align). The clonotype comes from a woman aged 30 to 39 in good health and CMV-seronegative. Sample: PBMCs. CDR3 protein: CASSPMTEETQYF. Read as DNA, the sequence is TGTGCCAGCTCACCCATGACAGAAGAGACCCAGTACTTC.